The 22 T cell receptor beta chains listed next were all sequenced from one sample in a study of OX40 agonist ivuxolimab in advanced cancers. Libraries were prepared by immunoSEQ multiplex PCR; TCRdb keeps only in-frame clonotypes and omits some of them. Counted here are about 6,100 clones, 60% to 85% occurring once; the ten biggest clones make up 20% to 25%. The sequences come from CD4+ or CD8+ T cells sorted from blood, collected in a trial of the OX40 agonist ivuxolimab. These receptors were obtained from an adult with an advanced solid tumor such as melanoma, head and neck, liver or kidney cancer.

The rearrangement links TRBV19 to TRBJ2-1; 11 nucleotides agree with TRBD1. The CDR3 is made up of 14 amino acids. V was clipped by 6 bases and J by 9 bases; unmatched bases: 7. CDR1 and CDR2 (germline): LNHDA, SQIVND (reference sequence). CDR3 bases: TGTGCCAGTAGCATGGGACAGGGGGTCGGTGAGCAGTTCTTC. Protein sequence: CASSMGQGVGEQFF.

This clone has a single count. The chain joins TRBV4-2 to TRBJ2-2; TRBD1 aligns across 9 bases. V shed 3 bases, J shed 5 bases, and the junction held 7 bases outside the gene matches. The CDR3 runs to 16 residues. CDR1 is LGHNA and CDR2 is YNFKEQ in the germline V gene. CDR3 amino acids: CASSHSGTGWTGELFF. In DNA, the CDR3 is TGTGCCAGCAGCCACTCCGGGACAGGGTGGACCGGGGAGCTGTTTTTT.

This clone is deemed medium-sized. The chain combines TRBV28 with TRBJ1-5; D not certain. Deletions cut 2 bases from V and 1 base from J, with 12 bases between. Germline V gene data show CDR1 as MDHEN and CDR2 as SYDVKM. The CDR3 is 16 residues long. For the CDR3, the DNA is TGTGCCAGCAGTTTAAAAGCCGAGGGCAGCAATCAGCCCCAGCATTTT. Residues: CASSLKAEGSNQPQHF.

The rearrangement joins TRBV4-3 to TRBJ1-1, with unresolved D. Germline lookup yields CDR1 LGHNA and CDR2 YSLEER. V was clipped by 0 bases and J by 0 bases, with 11 bases between them. The CDR3 has 16 residues. The chain's CDR3 is CASSQDHAGLNTEAFF. The CDR3 DNA reads as TGCGCCAGCAGCCAAGATCATGCAGGACTGAACACTGAAGCTTTCTTT.

V usage is TRBV6-5 and J usage is TRBJ1-1, with no clear D. Trimming shortened V by 8 bases and J by 0 bases, and 10 bases separated the two germline ends. CDR1 is MNHEY and CDR2 is SVGAGI in the germline V gene. There are 13 residues in the CDR3. The CDR3 DNA sequence: TGTGCCAGCCACCCCTCGGTGAACACTGAAGCTTTCTTT. Residues: CASHPSVNTEAFF.

CDR3 sequence (DNA): TGCGCCAGCACCGGGGGGACCCAAGAGACCCAGTACTTC. Translating it yields CASTGGTQETQYF. The chain recombines TRBV4-1 with TRBJ2-5; 7 nucleotides align to TRBD2. Germline V gives CDR1 MGHRA, CDR2 YSYEKL. V gave up 7 bases and J gave up 1 base; unmatched junction bases: 3. The CDR3 loop spans 13 amino acids.

The table lists this clone with a few counts. The chain uses TRBV15 and TRBJ2-1; 7 nucleotides align to TRBD2. CDR1 is LNHNV, CDR2 YYDKDF, per germline (reference sequence). The CDR3 extends over 16 amino acids. J gave up 4 bases and V 2 bases, and 8 bases lay outside the gene matches. CDR3 residues: CATSRPGASGYNEQFF. For the CDR3, the DNA is TGTGCCACCAGCAGACCTGGGGCTAGCGGTTACAATGAGCAGTTCTTC.

This clone has more than one count but fewer than ten. This chain joins TRBV28 and TRBJ2-2; 8 nucleotides line up with TRBD2. The germline V gene has CDR1 MDHEN and CDR2 SYDVKM. The CDR3 spans 16 residues. With V trimmed by 4 bases and J by 6 bases, 10 bases remained unmatched. CDR3: CASSSLGSGTAGELFF. The CDR3 nucleotides are TGTGCCAGCAGTTCCCTCGGTAGCGGGACCGCCGGGGAGCTGTTTTTT.

The V call is TRBV6-6, the J call TRBJ1-1; D remains unclear. The germline V gene encodes CDR1 MNHNY and CDR2 SVGAGI (reference sequence). This CDR3 has 11 amino acids. V lost 10 bases to trimming and J lost 2 bases, with 8 bases between them. The CDR3 loop is CATAYNTEAFF. The CDR3 DNA reads as TGTGCCACCGCATACAACACTGAAGCTTTCTTT.

The genes are TRBV4-1 and TRBJ2-7; 8 bases are shared with TRBD2. Germline V CDR1 and CDR2: MGHRA, YSYEKL. This CDR3 comprises 16 residues. The V segment lost 3 bases and the J segment 0 bases; nucleotides outside the gene matches: 7. In DNA, the CDR3 is TGCGCCAGCAGCCAGGGCGGGGGGTGGAGCTCCTACGAGCAGTACTTC. This encodes CASSQGGGWSSYEQYF.

The chain combines TRBV13 with TRBJ2-5, with 11 bases fitting TRBD2. CDR3 length: 18 amino acids. Germline CDR1 PRHDT, CDR2 FYEKMQ (reference sequence). The trim removed 4 bases at V and 2 bases at J, leaving 12 bases unmatched. Here the CDR3 DNA reads TGTGCCAGCAGCTCCCGACTAGCGGGGTTGGGGGGGCAAGAGACCCAGTACTTC. It specifies CASSSRLAGLGGQETQYF. Full variable domain (missing parts from reference TRBV13 and TRBJ2-5): AAGVIQSPRHLIKEKRETATLKCYPIPRHDTVYWYQQGPGQDPQFLISFYEKMQSDKGSIPDRFSAQQFSDYHSELNMSSLELGDSALYFCASSSRLAGLGGQETQYFGPGTRLLVL.

This clone was picked up one time. The J gene is TRBJ2-1, the V gene TRBV7-9, with a weak D call TRBD2 (5 bases). The germline gives CDR1 SEHNR, CDR2 FQNEAQ (reference sequence). The CDR3 is made up of 18 amino acids. Trimming stripped 5 bases from V and 3 bases from J, with 23 bases between. In nucleotides, the CDR3 is TGTGCCAGCAGCCCCCACGTACTAGGTCCCCACTACTACAATGAGCAGTTCTTC. Translation: CASSPHVLGPHYYNEQFF.

The sample holds one count of this clone. V usage is TRBV14 and J usage is TRBJ2-1, with 7 bases matching TRBD1. Losses at the gene ends were 1 base for V and 4 bases for J; bases not matched to a gene: 4. This CDR3 region has 15 residues. CDR1 and CDR2 (germline): SGHDN, FVKESK. This CDR3 reads CASSQGWTGYNEQFF. The CDR3 nucleotides read TGTGCCAGCAGCCAAGGTTGGACAGGTTACAATGAGCAGTTCTTC.

The chain uses TRBV18 and TRBJ1-1; the match to TRBD1 covers 9 bases. The CDR3 has 16 amino acids. The V and J ends lost 5 bases and 5 bases, in that order; junction bases with no gene match: 12. Germline V CDR1 and CDR2: KGHSH, LQKENI. CDR3 nucleotides: TGTGCCAGCTCAGGCTTTCCACAGGGGGCGGGAACTGAAGCTTTCTTT. Translation: CASSGFPQGAGTEAFF.

This sequence joins TRBV5-6 and TRBJ2-7, with D unclear. Trimming cost V 4 bases and J 3 bases, with 8 bases left between them. Germline CDR1 and CDR2: SGHDT and YYEEEE. The CDR3 covers 12 residues. CDR3 in DNA: TGTGCCAGCAGCGAGGACGACTACGAGCAGTACTTC. Translated: CASSEDDYEQYF.

The chain recombines TRBV6-5 with TRBJ2-3; 16 bases are shared with TRBD2. CDR1 is MNHEY, CDR2 SVGAGI, per germline. V dropped 7 bases and J dropped 5; count of bases not matched to a gene: 3. The CDR3 covers 15 residues. The CDR3 region has the DNA TGTGCCAGCATTGGGACTAGCGGGGGGGAAGATACGCAGTATTTT. Amino acids: CASIGTSGGEDTQYF.

The rearrangement joins TRBV9 to TRBJ2-3, with D possibly matching TRBD2 (5 bases). This CDR3 comprises 15 residues. Germline loops: CDR1 SGDLS, CDR2 YYNGEE. V lost 0 bases and J lost 4, with 12 bases in between. The CDR3 DNA reads as TGTGCCAGCAGCGTAGTCCCCGGACTGTCAGATACGCAGTATTTT. Its protein is CASSVVPGLSDTQYF.

This clone qualifies as large. V gene TRBV9 combines with J gene TRBJ1-1, with D possibly TRBD1 on 5 matching bases. Germline loops: CDR1 SGDLS, CDR2 YYNGEE. Trimming removed 0 bases at V and 1 base at J, with 10 bases between. CDR3 size: 15 residues. CDR3 sequence: CASSVEGAENTEAFF. DNA of the CDR3: TGTGCCAGCAGCGTAGAAGGGGCGGAGAACACTGAAGCTTTCTTT.

The V and J genes are TRBV7-3 and TRBJ2-7; a possible D gene is TRBD2 (6 bases). Looked up from germline, CDR1 is SGHTA and CDR2 is FQGTGA. V lost 2 bases to trimming and J lost 7 bases, with 12 bases between them. This CDR3 spans 13 amino acids. The CDR3 region is CASSLVSGGEQYF. The CDR3 bases are TGTGCCAGCAGCTTAGTCTCCGGGGGTGAGCAGTACTTC.

There are a few counts of this clone. This chain connects TRBV6-5 to TRBJ1-6; D is ambiguous. The length of the CDR3 is 14 residues. Trimming removed 5 bases from V and 7 bases from J, with 12 bases in between. Germline V gene data show CDR1 as MNHEY and CDR2 as SVGAGI. The CDR3 is CASSETGENSPLHF. CDR3 nucleotides: TGTGCCAGCAGTGAAACGGGAGAGAATTCACCCCTCCACTTT.

This chain connects TRBV16 to TRBJ1-5; D uncertain. Per germline, CDR1 KGHSY and CDR2 FQNENV. This CDR3 comprises 13 residues. The V and J ends lost 0 bases and 6 bases respectively, with 6 bases between them. CDR3 nucleotide sequence: TGTGCCAGCAGCCAATCATTGGGTCAGCCCCAGCATTTT. Its translation is CASSQSLGQPQHF. The whole variable domain, remainder taken from reference TRBV16 and TRBJ1-5, is GEEVAQTPKHLVRGEGQKAKLYCAPIKGHSYVFWYQQVLKNEFKFLISFQNENVFDETGMPKERFSAKCLPNSPCSLEIQATKLEDSAVYFCASSQSLGQPQHFGDGTRLSIL.

The sample holds a few counts of this clone. The chain combines TRBV6-1 with TRBJ2-5, with 9 bases identical to TRBD1. V dropped 2 bases and J dropped 5; count of bases not matched to a gene: 6. Germline CDR1 reads MNHNS; CDR2 reads SASEGT. The CDR3 consists of 15 residues. In DNA form, the CDR3 reads TGTGCCAGCAGTGAACCGGGACAGGGTTACGAGACCCAGTACTTC. Protein sequence: CASSEPGQGYETQYF.